A single sample gave rise to the 27 T cell receptor beta chains below, sequenced in a study of long-term antiretroviral therapy in people with HIV. A v3.0 immunoSEQ assay was performed at survey level. The protocol was immunoSEQ multiplex PCR, while the TCRdb copy is restricted to in-frame clones and leaves out a portion. This sample has about 41,000 clones, with approximately 94% found just once. The material sequenced was unsorted PBMCs, taken about 9.1 years after starting antiretroviral therapy. The receptors come from a young man with HIV.

The chain has TRBV5-1 and TRBJ2-3, with no clear D. The V end was cut by 1 base, the J end by 2 bases, with 5 bases between. The germline CDR1 and CDR2 sequences are SGHRS and YFSETQ. The CDR3 runs 13 residues. As DNA, the CDR3 is TGCGCCAGCAGCTTGTTAATCACAGATACGCAGTATTTT. Protein product: CASSLLITDTQYF.

The CDR3 here is CASSTTSGRTDTQYF. CDR3 nucleotide sequence: TGTGCCAGCAGCACGACTAGCGGGCGCACAGATACGCAGTATTTT. This chain uses TRBV5-6 with TRBJ2-3, with TRBD2 matching over 10 bases. Germline V lookup: CDR1 SGHDT, CDR2 YYEEEE. V lost 4 bases, J lost 1 base, and 3 bases stayed unmatched. The CDR3 totals 15 residues.

The chain couples TRBV7-3 to TRBJ2-3; 7 bases are shared with TRBD2. Trimming at V came to 1 base and at J to 2 bases, leaving 3 bases not matched to a gene. Germline CDR1 reads SGHTA; CDR2 reads FQGTGA. The CDR3 loop spans 15 amino acids. CDR3 region: CASSLRGGNTDTQYF. The CDR3 DNA sequence: TGTGCCAGCAGCTTAAGGGGGGGGAACACAGATACGCAGTATTTT.

The chain has TRBV19 and TRBJ1-1; 7 bases are shared with TRBD1. This CDR3 is 15 amino acids long. The V and J ends lost 5 bases and 6 bases, in that order; junction bases with no gene match: 12. CDR1 LNHDA and CDR2 SQIVND come from the germline V gene (reference sequence). The CDR3 sequence: CASSAMFLDRSEAFF. CDR3 coding DNA: TGTGCCAGTAGTGCGATGTTCTTGGACAGGTCTGAAGCTTTCTTT.

The chain is built from TRBV6-1 and TRBJ2-6, with 7 bases that match TRBD1. Germline V gene data show CDR1 as MNHNS and CDR2 as SASEGT. CDR3 length: 20 amino acids. J was trimmed by 1 base and V by 2 bases; bases with no gene match: 14. CDR3 nucleotides: TGTGCCAGCAGTGAACGAGCTTGGGACAGCCTAGGTTCTGGGGCCAACGTCCTGACTTTC. It encodes CASSERAWDSLGSGANVLTF.

The table lists this clone with a count of one. This chain connects TRBV27 to TRBJ2-3; D is undetermined. The germline CDR1 and CDR2 sequences are MNHEY and SMNVEV (reference sequence). The CDR3 is 13 amino acids. Trimming stripped 3 bases from V and 3 bases from J, with 7 bases between. DNA for the CDR3: TGTGCCAGCAGTTTTCTCGGTACAGATACGCAGTATTTT. As protein: CASSFLGTDTQYF.

The V call is TRBV5-8, the J call TRBJ1-2; no definite D call. CDR1 SGHTS and CDR2 YDEGEE come from the germline V gene. Trimming removed 10 bases at V and 2 bases at J, with 9 bases between. This CDR3 has 11 amino acids. The CDR3 here is CAARQNYGYTF. The CDR3 DNA sequence: TGTGCCGCCCGGCAGAACTATGGCTACACCTTC.

This chain uses TRBV18 with TRBJ2-5, with a weak D call TRBD1 (6 bases). The V gene lost 3 bases and the J gene lost 5 bases, with 16 bases spanning the gap. CDR1 and CDR2 from the germline V gene are KGHSH and LQKENI. The CDR3 spans 15 residues. The chain's CDR3 is CASSPSDPQGETQYF. DNA for the CDR3: TGTGCCAGCTCACCCTCGGATCCCCAGGGGGAGACCCAGTACTTC. Variable domain in full (rest from reference TRBV18 and TRBJ2-5): NAGVMQNPRHLVRRRGQEARLRCSPMKGHSHVYWYRQLPEEGLKFMVYLQKENIIDESGMPKERFSAEFPKEGPSILRIQQVVRGDSAAYFCASSPSDPQGETQYFGPGTRLLVL.

This chain links TRBV25-1 with TRBJ1-1; 7 bases map to TRBD1. This CDR3 contains 13 residues. Trimming removed 7 bases from V and 4 bases from J; junction bases left unmatched: 6. The V gene's germline CDR1 is MGHDK and CDR2 SYGVNS. Written as DNA, the CDR3 is TGTGCCAGCACTACAGGGGAGGGCACTGAAGCTTTCTTT. Amino acid sequence: CASTTGEGTEAFF.

V gene TRBV2 combines with J gene TRBJ2-7, with D unresolved. V dropped 4 bases and J dropped 2 bases, with 12 bases sitting between them. CDR1 and CDR2 from the germline V gene are SNHLY and FYNNEI. The CDR3 spans 14 residues. The chain's CDR3 is CASSVQKQAYEQYF. DNA of the CDR3: TGTGCCAGCAGTGTCCAGAAACAAGCCTACGAGCAGTACTTC. The full variable domain, with the rest looked up from reference TRBV2 and TRBJ2-7, is EPEVTQTPSHQVTQMGQEVILRCVPISNHLYFYWYRQILGQKVEFLVSFYNNEISEKSEIFDDQFSVERPDGSNFTLKIRSTKLEDSAMYFCASSVQKQAYEQYFGPGTRLTVT.

The V gene is TRBV5-1, the J gene TRBJ2-1; D uncertain. Deletions cut 0 bases from V and 4 bases from J, with 8 bases between. The CDR3 length is 14 residues. Germline CDR1 SGHRS, CDR2 YFSETQ. The CDR3: CASSLVTEYNEQFF. The CDR3 DNA reads as TGCGCCAGCAGCTTGGTGACGGAATACAATGAGCAGTTCTTC.

The rearrangement uses TRBV7-3 and TRBJ2-1, with D hard to call. CDR3 length equals 16 residues. Trimming stripped 1 base from V and 1 base from J, with 11 bases between. The germline V gene encodes CDR1 SGHTA and CDR2 FQGTGA. The CDR3, as DNA: TGTGCCAGCAGCTTAATGGGTGGCGATTCCTACAATGAGCAGTTCTTC. This translates into CASSLMGGDSYNEQFF.

The gene calls are TRBV7-2 and TRBJ2-3, with 7 bases fitting TRBD2. The V segment lost 5 bases and the J segment 2 bases; nucleotides outside the gene matches: 10. The CDR3 has 16 residues. Germline V gene sequence: CDR1 SGHTA, CDR2 FQGNSA. This chain's CDR3 is CASSLRGGANTDTQYF. In DNA, the CDR3 is TGTGCCAGCAGCCTACGGGGAGGGGCTAACACAGATACGCAGTATTTT.

This chain joins TRBV28 and TRBJ1-5; no firm D call. V was shortened by 1 base and J by 3 bases, with 10 bases between the two germline ends. This CDR3 has 15 residues. Germline assignment: CDR1 MDHEN and CDR2 SYDVKM. The CDR3 DNA sequence: TGTGCCAGCAGTTTATTAGACGGGGTCAATCAGCCCCAGCATTTT. Its protein product is CASSLLDGVNQPQHF.

V and J are TRBV7-2 and TRBJ2-1, with a tentative D call TRBD1 (5 bases). Germline values: CDR1 SGHTA, CDR2 FQGNSA. V lost 2 bases, J lost 5 bases, and 10 bases lay in between. There are 14 residues in the CDR3. Here the CDR3 reads CASSLPGMNNEQFF. The CDR3 DNA reads as TGTGCCAGCAGCTTACCAGGGATGAACAATGAGCAGTTCTTC.

J is TRBJ1-2 and V is TRBV4-1, with no clear D. Germline V gene lookup returns CDR1 MGHRA and CDR2 YSYEKL. CDR3 length: 14 amino acids. The germline V and J ends were trimmed by 1 base and 9 bases, with 15 bases remaining between them. The CDR3 bases are TGCGCCAGCAGCCAAGTACCGGACCCGTGGAGCTACACCTTC. It yields the protein CASSQVPDPWSYTF.

The CDR3 here is CASIVDGQTQANGYTF. Written as DNA, the CDR3 is TGTGCCAGCATCGTGGACGGTCAAACTCAAGCCAATGGCTACACCTTC. The gene calls are TRBV2 and TRBJ1-2; D call uncertain. CDR1 and CDR2 from the germline V gene are SNHLY and FYNNEI. This CDR3 has 16 amino acids. Trimming left V 7 bases short and J 6 bases short, with 24 bases between.

The chain employs TRBV7-2 and TRBJ2-2; D gene ambiguous. Germline lookup yields CDR1 SGHTA and CDR2 FQGNSA. The CDR3 has 16 residues. V lost 2 bases and J lost 5, with 15 bases in between. In DNA, the CDR3 is TGTGCCAGCAGCTTACCTAGGGATTCGGTTACCGGGGAGCTGTTTTTT. Its protein product is CASSLPRDSVTGELFF. Filled out from reference TRBV7-2 and TRBJ2-2, the complete variable domain reads GAGVSQSPSNKVTEKGKDVELRCDPISGHTALYWYRQSLGQGLEFLIYFQGNSAPDKSGLPSDRFSAERTGGSVSTLTIQRTQQEDSAVYLCASSLPRDSVTGELFFGEGSRLTVL.

This chain connects TRBV4-1 to TRBJ2-7; the D is unclear. The CDR3 sequence is 13 residues long. With 3 bases removed from V and 2 bases from J, the gap between germline ends came to 8 bases. Germline V CDR1 and CDR2: MGHRA, YSYEKL. CDR3 amino acids: CASSQGPTYEQYF. The CDR3 DNA follows: TGCGCCAGCAGCCAGGGCCCCACCTACGAGCAGTACTTC.

The CDR3: CASSRPPPPYYGYTF. The CDR3 DNA is TGTGCCAGCAGCCGCCCCCCTCCTCCGTACTATGGCTACACCTTC. The chain combines TRBV13 with TRBJ1-2; D gene uncertain. The germline V gene encodes CDR1 PRHDT and CDR2 FYEKMQ (reference sequence). This CDR3 is built from 15 residues. V was pared by 5 bases and J by 3 bases, with 16 bases between.

CDR3 loop: CASSLGSTYGYTF. For the CDR3, the DNA is TGTGCCAGCAGTTTAGGTAGCACTTATGGCTACACCTTC. V usage is TRBV27 and J usage is TRBJ1-2; D gene unclear. This CDR3 has 13 residues. V was clipped by 2 bases and J by 5 bases, with 9 bases between them. CDR1 is MNHEY and CDR2 is SMNVEV in the germline V gene (reference sequence).

This clone was recorded only once. V gene TRBV28 combines with J gene TRBJ1-1, with D perhaps TRBD1 (6 bases). With 6 bases removed from V and 4 bases from J, the gap between germline ends came to 15 bases. The CDR3 totals 14 residues. Germline V gene sequence: CDR1 MDHEN, CDR2 SYDVKM. The CDR3 protein is CASRTGQLLTEAFF. CDR3 sequence (DNA): TGTGCCAGCAGAACCGGACAGCTCCTCACTGAAGCTTTCTTT.

The rearrangement links TRBV19 to TRBJ2-7; a weak D match, TRBD2 (5 bases). Trimming cost V 3 bases and J 3 bases, with 9 bases left between them. The germline CDR1 and CDR2 sequences are LNHDA and SQIVND (reference sequence). CDR3 length equals 13 residues. The CDR3 nucleotides are TGTGCCAGTAGTATCGGGATAGACTACGAGCAGTACTTC. Its translation is CASSIGIDYEQYF.

CDR3 amino acids: CASSFQDEQFF. DNA for the CDR3: TGTGCCAGCAGTTTCCAGGATGAGCAGTTCTTC. The chain employs TRBV28 and TRBJ2-1; no clear D gene. Trimming left V 3 bases short and J 8 bases short, with 5 bases between. Germline V gene lookup returns CDR1 MDHEN and CDR2 SYDVKM. The CDR3 contains 11 residues.

V gene TRBV6-5 combines with J gene TRBJ2-7; no clear D gene. The CDR3 extends over 12 amino acids. V was pared by 6 bases and J by 3 bases, with 9 bases between. CDR1 is MNHEY, CDR2 SVGAGI, per germline. CDR3 bases: TGTGCCAGCAGCCTCGACCGCTACGAGCAGTACTTC. This encodes CASSLDRYEQYF.

This clone was counted a few times. This chain uses TRBV6-6 with TRBJ2-5; 9 bases line up with TRBD2. Germline CDR1 is MNHNY and CDR2 is SVGAGI (reference sequence). The CDR3 consists of 15 residues. The V and J ends lost 2 bases and 8 bases, in that order; junction bases with no gene match: 9. The CDR3 spells CASSYPQNSGGTQYF. CDR3 nucleotide sequence: TGTGCCAGCAGTTACCCCCAAAATAGCGGGGGAACCCAGTACTTC.

The rearrangement links TRBV7-9 to TRBJ1-4; D may be TRBD1 (6 bases). Germline CDR1 SEHNR, CDR2 FQNEAQ (reference sequence). The CDR3 is made up of 12 amino acids. With 7 bases removed from V and 8 bases from J, the gap between germline ends came to 11 bases. This CDR3 is CASTQTGEKLFF. DNA for the CDR3: TGTGCCAGCACCCAAACAGGGGAAAAACTGTTTTTT.